This T cell receptor beta chain was captured by sequencing in a study of blood T cells in healthy people across ages. Through a sample-barcoded 5' primer and a J-beta primer mix, a second PCR was run for about 6 to 11 cycles. TCRdb analysed the 5' RACE reads with MiXCR anew, one entry per CDR3 protein. The sample yields approximately 1.5 million distinct CDR3 sequences, approximately 43% seen once. The length of the CDR3 is 13 residues. V was shortened by 8 bases and J by 3 bases, with 13 bases between the two germline ends. Germline V CDR1 and CDR2: ENHRY, SYGVKD. V usage is TRBV10-3 and J usage is TRBJ1-2, with D maybe TRBD1 (6 bases). The sequence came from a young woman in good health. Sequenced input: blood. The CDR3 coding sequence is TGTGCCATCGAGGGGGGGGAGGACTATGGCTACACCTTC. Translating gives CAIEGGEDYGYTF.